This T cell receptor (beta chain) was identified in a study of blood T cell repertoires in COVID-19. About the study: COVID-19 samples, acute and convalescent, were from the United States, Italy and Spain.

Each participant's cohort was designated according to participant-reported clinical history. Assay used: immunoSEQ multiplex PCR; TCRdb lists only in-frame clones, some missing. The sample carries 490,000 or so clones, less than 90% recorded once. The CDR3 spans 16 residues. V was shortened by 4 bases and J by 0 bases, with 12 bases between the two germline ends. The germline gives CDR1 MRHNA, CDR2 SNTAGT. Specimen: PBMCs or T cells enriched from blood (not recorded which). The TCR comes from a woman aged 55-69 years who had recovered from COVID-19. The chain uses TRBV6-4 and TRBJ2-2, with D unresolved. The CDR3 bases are TGTGCCAGCAGTGCGTACAGTGGCGCGAACACCGGGGAGCTGTTTTTT. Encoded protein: CASSAYSGANTGELFF.